This TCR beta chain was identified during a study of breast tumors, draining lymph nodes, adjacent tissues (dated by TCRdb to 2016 to 2017). Describing the broader study: The study compared TCR beta repertoires across tumor, adjacent nontumor tissue and axillary lymph nodes from breast cancer patients. In human breast cancer, the study set out to evaluate how tumor, surrounding tissue and draining lymph node repertoires relate to one another and whether T cells may move between these sites.

This clonotype was counted many times. It has no known antigen specificity. Relative to the germline gene, one junction end is altered; a read error may explain this. The CDR3 starts with the cysteine, ends with the phenylalanine, and has 16 residues. Only the CDR3 portion is preserved as DNA: 48 bases, with reading frame beginning at the first base. The germline V gene (reference sequence) supplies CDR1 MNHNY and CDR2 SVGAGI. Study-wide conclusions, independent of this receptor: The data were considered consistent with most tumor T cells being derived from the lymph node and subsequently expanding within tumor tissue. The conclusion that tumor T cells originate in lymph nodes was framed as consistent with a hypothesis rather than directly demonstrated. Tumor T-cell repertoires showed less diversity than lymph node repertoires and more diversity than nontumor tissue repertoires, and tumor T-cell repertoires showed preferential V and J gene usage. Tumor and nontumor tissue repertoires were significantly more similar in luminal-like than in basal-like breast cancer.

The data were produced on an Illumina HiSeq 2000. Multiplex PCR amplification was used to build the TCR beta chain libraries. High-throughput sequencing was used to analyze the amplified TCR beta chain products. TCRdb passed the public sequencing reads through fastp at Q25 and MiXCR, retaining productive beta sequences. Rows with one shared CDR3 protein collapse into an entry with the most common genes and DNA. For this sample there are more than 80,000 distinct CDR3 sequences; 30% appear just once. Approximately 5.4% of the sample is held by the ten biggest clonotypes. The axillary draining lymph nodes of breast cancer patients were the source of the lymph node samples.

This TCR was recovered from a female donor with breast cancer. Some clones in this sample may be carry-over from other donors' samples. The sequenced material came from axillary lymph node tissue. The chain is encoded by TRBV6-6 joined to TRBJ2-3; the D gene is possibly TRBD2, with 5 bases matching. CDR3 sequence: CASSHSPRGSTDTQYF. In nucleotide form, the sequence is TGTGCCAGCAGTCACTCGCCCCGGGGAAGCACAGATACGCAGTATTTT.